The rows below give T cell receptor beta chains drawn from one sample of a study of shared clonotypes between healthy human individuals. The protocol was immunoSEQ multiplex PCR, while the TCRdb copy is restricted to in-frame clones and leaves out a portion. Here the sample spans around 450,000 clones, 75% to 85% being singletons. Sequencing was done on a sample of PBMCs. The receptors derive from a middle-aged woman in good health. Some clones in this sample may be carry-over from other donors' samples. Both conserved end residues are part of each CDR3. D genes are given only for firm matches. Where a row states a size, it is once, few, many or the class of an expanded clone; other rows omit it.

cdr3_aa	cdr3_nt	v_call	j_call	clone_size	d_call
CASSEWVLTEAFF	TGTGCCAGCAGTGAATGGGTCCTCACTGAAGCTTTCTTT	TRBV6-1	TRBJ1-1	few	NA
CASSSLAGSYEQYF	TGTGCCAGCAGCTCACTAGCGGGGTCCTACGAGCAGTACTTC	TRBV5-5	TRBJ2-7	NA	TRBD2
CASSTLGGEEAFF	TGTGCCAGTAGTACATTGGGGGGCGAGGAAGCTTTCTTT	TRBV19	TRBJ1-1	NA	NA
CATSRDNQGSQPQHF	TGTGCCACCAGCAGAGATAATCAGGGGTCTCAGCCCCAGCATTTT	TRBV15	TRBJ1-5	NA	NA
CSAPGLGAGELFF	TGCAGCGCCCCGGGACTAGGTGCCGGGGAGCTGTTTTTT	TRBV29-1	TRBJ2-2	NA	TRBD2
CASQVIGMVGGTHSYEQYF	TGTGCCAGCCAAGTGATAGGGATGGTGGGGGGGACTCACTCCTACGAGCAGTACTTC	TRBV2	TRBJ2-7	NA	TRBD2
CASSQGGPGRMNTEAFF	TGTGCCAGCAGCCAAGGGGGCCCGGGCCGCATGAACACTGAAGCTTTCTTT	TRBV4-2	TRBJ1-1	many	NA
CASSLESGGYNEQFF	TGCGCCAGCAGCTTGGAGTCGGGAGGGTACAATGAGCAGTTCTTC	TRBV5-1	TRBJ2-1	NA	TRBD2
CASSYWGASEAFF	TGTGCCAGCAGTTATTGGGGGGCCTCTGAAGCTTTCTTT	TRBV2	TRBJ1-1	NA	NA
CASSPPFRQGEAFF	TGTGCCAGCTCACCACCGTTTAGACAGGGTGAAGCTTTCTTT	TRBV18	TRBJ1-1	NA	TRBD1
CASSPRPRGTQYF	TGTGCCAGCAGCCCCCGACCCCGGGGGACCCAGTACTTC	TRBV7-3	TRBJ2-5	NA	NA
CASRNLGSNEQFF	TGTGCCAGCAGAAATTTGGGATCCAATGAGCAGTTCTTC	TRBV28	TRBJ2-1	NA	NA
CASSLDGNPNEKLFF	TGCGCCAGCAGCTTGGATGGGAATCCTAATGAAAAACTGTTTTTT	TRBV5-1	TRBJ1-4	few	NA
CASSEVTEQYF	TGTGCCAGCAGTGAAGTGACCGAGCAGTACTTC	TRBV2	TRBJ2-7	many	NA
CASSFSGGGQETQYF	TGTGCCAGCAGCTTTAGCGGGGGGGGCCAAGAGACCCAGTACTTC	TRBV7-9	TRBJ2-5	NA	TRBD2
CASKVTGGFNEQFF	TGTGCCAGCAAGGTTACGGGGGGCTTCAATGAGCAGTTCTTC	TRBV28	TRBJ2-1	NA	NA
CASREGTANTEAFF	TGTGCCAGCAGGGAGGGGACAGCGAACACTGAAGCTTTCTTT	TRBV9	TRBJ1-1	few	TRBD1
CASSFDNQPQHF	TGTGCCAGCAGCTTCGACAATCAGCCCCAGCATTTT	TRBV28	TRBJ1-5	NA	NA
CASSLTAGRNTEAFF	TGTGCCAGCAGTTTAACGGCAGGGAGGAACACTGAAGCTTTCTTT	TRBV28	TRBJ1-1	many	NA
CASSSTGFEQYF	TGTGCCAGCAGTTCAACAGGGTTCGAGCAGTACTTC	TRBV27	TRBJ2-7	NA	NA
CASSESYNSPLHF	TGTGCCAGCAGCGAGTCCTATAATTCACCCCTCCACTTT	TRBV7-9	TRBJ1-6	NA	NA
CASSVAHNEQFF	TGTGCCAGCAGCGTAGCTCACAATGAGCAGTTCTTC	TRBV9	TRBJ2-1	few	NA
CASSMDREYGYTF	TGTGCCAGTAGTATGGACCGGGAATATGGCTACACCTTC	TRBV19	TRBJ1-2	few	NA
CASSQVLRGVGSYEQYF	TGCGCCAGCAGCCAAGTCTTGAGAGGCGTGGGGTCCTACGAGCAGTACTTC	TRBV4-3	TRBJ2-7	NA	NA
CASSQPLTSGSAYEQYF	TGTGCCAGCAGCCAACCCCTGACTAGCGGGAGTGCCTACGAGCAGTACTTC	TRBV4-2	TRBJ2-7	NA	TRBD2
CSTPGTGELFF	TGCAGTACACCGGGCACCGGGGAGCTGTTTTTT	TRBV20-1	TRBJ2-2	NA	NA
CAWSVVSSGRVEQFF	TGTGCCTGGAGTGTAGTTTCTAGCGGGAGGGTTGAGCAGTTCTTC	TRBV30	TRBJ2-1	once	TRBD2
CASSEQGVRQPQHF	TGTGCCAGCAGCGAACAGGGGGTAAGGCAGCCCCAGCATTTT	TRBV6-6	TRBJ1-5	NA	TRBD1
CASARDRAGSGNTIYF	TGTGCCAGCGCCAGGGACAGGGCGGGCTCTGGAAACACCATATATTTT	TRBV9	TRBJ1-3	NA	TRBD1
CASSARTSGKSPSEQYF	TGTGCCAGCAGTGCCCGGACTAGCGGGAAATCCCCCTCCGAGCAGTACTTC	TRBV6-4	TRBJ2-7	once	TRBD2
CASRDRAEAFF	TGTGCCAGCAGGGACAGGGCCGAAGCTTTCTTT	TRBV28	TRBJ1-1	NA	TRBD1